The 27 T cell receptor beta chains listed next were all sequenced from one sample in a study of T cells in Graves' hyperthyroidism and ophthalmopathy. It was RNA transcripts that yielded the amplified TCR beta CDR3 regions. A first-round RT-PCR of the TCR CDR3 used the HTBI primer set. TCRdb used MiXCR to reprocess the multiplex PCR reads, holding one entry per CDR3 protein. In the table there are about 620,000 distinct CDR3 sequences, around 16% of which are singletons. The specimen sequenced was blood. These receptors all stem from a woman in her twenties or thirties with Graves' hyperthyroidism.

The chain combines TRBV11-1 with TRBJ2-1; 7 bases align to TRBD1. The CDR3 has 14 residues. V shed 8 bases and J 9 bases; nucleotides not matched to a gene: 13. Germline V lookup: CDR1 SGHAT, CDR2 FQDESV (reference sequence). CDR3 in DNA: TGTGCCAGCGGCCCCAGGGGAAGGGGGCCTGAGCAGTTCTTC. It yields the protein CASGPRGRGPEQFF.

Turning to this clonotype: A much larger clone lies one base from this, so it may be a read error. The rearrangement links TRBV20-1 to TRBJ2-7, with 9 bases fitting TRBD2. The V segment lost 3 bases and the J segment 7 bases; nucleotides outside the gene matches: 7. The CDR3 runs 13 residues. Germline assignment: CDR1 DFQATT and CDR2 SNEGSKA (reference sequence). The CDR3: CSARSPSGNEQYF. The CDR3 DNA sequence: TGCAGTGCTAGGTCTCCTAGCGGGAATGAGCAGTACTTC.

The gene calls are TRBV14 and TRBJ2-2; the match to TRBD2 covers 10 bases. With 3 bases clipped from V and 5 bases from J, the junction kept 9 bases outside the gene matches. Germline loops: CDR1 SGHDN, CDR2 FVKESK. The length of the CDR3 is 17 residues. CDR3 region: CASSQTSGRAVTGELFF. CDR3 nucleotide sequence: TGTGCCAGCAGCCAGACCAGCGGGAGGGCTGTTACCGGGGAGCTGTTTTTT.

The chain recombines TRBV7-6 with TRBJ1-2; D gene uncertain. Germline CDR1 is SGHVS and CDR2 is FNYEAQ. This CDR3 region has 15 residues. V lost 1 base and J lost 6, with 15 bases in between. Here the CDR3 reads CASSLEPARTHGYTF. For the CDR3, the DNA is TGTGCCAGCAGCTTAGAGCCTGCCAGGACCCATGGCTACACCTTC.

The chain combines TRBV7-9 with TRBJ1-5, with D possibly being TRBD1 (5 bases). V dropped 1 base and J dropped 1 base, with 8 bases sitting between them. There are 15 residues in the CDR3. Germline V gene data show CDR1 as SEHNR and CDR2 as FQNEAQ (reference sequence). CDR3 coding DNA: TGTGCCAGCAGCTTAGGAGGGGAAAGCAATCAGCCCCAGCATTTT. It specifies CASSLGGESNQPQHF.

This clonotype was seen a handful of times. The gene calls are TRBV2 and TRBJ2-7; 11 bases align to TRBD2. The CDR3 contains 14 residues. The junction had 3 bases not matched to a gene; V was cut back by 8 bases and J by 0 bases. Germline V CDR1 and CDR2: SNHLY, FYNNEI. The CDR3 region has the DNA TGTGCCAGCTCGGGACTAGCGGCCTCCTACGAGCAGTACTTC. Translation gives CASSGLAASYEQYF.

This clonotype was counted a few times. This chain joins TRBV13 and TRBJ2-7; TRBD1 matches at 7 bases. Germline V gives CDR1 PRHDT, CDR2 FYEKMQ (reference sequence). This CDR3 has 12 residues. The ends lost 5 bases at V and 8 bases at J; junction bases unmatched: 6. The CDR3 here is CASSVTGSKQYF. The DNA for the CDR3 is TGTGCCAGCAGCGTGACAGGGAGTAAGCAGTACTTC. The variable domain in full, with the rest retrieved from reference TRBV13 and TRBJ2-7, is AAGVIQSPRHLIKEKRETATLKCYPIPRHDTVYWYQQGPGQDPQFLISFYEKMQSDKGSIPDRFSAQQFSDYHSELNMSSLELGDSALYFCASSVTGSKQYFGPGTRLTVT.

This clonotype turned up a few times. The chain links TRBV7-2 to TRBJ2-1; TRBD1 agrees at 8 bases. Germline CDR1 SGHTA, CDR2 FQGNSA. The CDR3 runs 16 residues. V gave up 5 bases and J gave up 9 bases; unmatched junction bases: 15. CDR3 protein: CASSPRGTGPFGEQFF. The DNA for the CDR3 is TGTGCCAGCAGCCCCAGGGGGACAGGCCCCTTCGGTGAGCAGTTCTTC.

This clonotype was observed at least ten times. V usage is TRBV18 and J usage is TRBJ1-5; D not certain. Germline loops: CDR1 KGHSH, CDR2 LQKENI. CDR3 size: 14 residues. The V end lost 3 bases, the J end lost 0 bases, and 6 bases lay between the germline ends. CDR3 in DNA: TGTGCCAGCTCACCTCGGTATAGCAATCAGCCCCAGCATTTT. Protein: CASSPRYSNQPQHF.

V is TRBV30 and J is TRBJ1-2; tentative D call: TRBD1 (6 bases). The CDR3 consists of 12 residues. Trimming shortened V by 8 bases and J by 4 bases, and 14 bases separated the two germline ends. From germline, CDR1 is GTSNPN and CDR2 SVGIG (reference sequence). CDR3 coding DNA: TGTGCCAGCGGACGGGGGCTCTATGGCTACACCTTC. Translation: CASGRGLYGYTF. Drawing the rest from reference TRBV30 and TRBJ1-2, the complete variable domain is SQTIHQWPATLVQPVGSPLSLECTVEGTSNPNLYWYRQAAGRGLQLLFYSVGIGQISSEVPQNLSASRPQDRQFILSSKKLLLSDSGFYLCASGRGLYGYTFGSGTRLTVV.

This clonotype was counted at least ten times. The chain has TRBV20-1 and TRBJ2-1, with D maybe TRBD2 (6 bases). CDR3 length equals 11 residues. Per the germline V gene, CDR1 is DFQATT and CDR2 is SNEGSKA (reference sequence). The ends were cut back, 6 bases at V and 11 bases at J, with 14 bases in the middle. The CDR3: CSAPLALKQFF. CDR3 in DNA: TGCAGTGCGCCGCTAGCGCTTAAGCAGTTCTTC.

The V and J genes are TRBV4-1 and TRBJ1-1; tentative D call: TRBD1 (5 bases). The CDR3 loop spans 17 amino acids. CDR1 is MGHRA, CDR2 YSYEKL, per germline. The ends were cut back, 1 base at V and 1 base at J, with 16 bases in the middle. Here the CDR3 DNA reads TGCGCCAGCAGCCAAGTGGGGGTGAAGGGGCCGAACACTGAAGCTTTCTTT. Translation gives CASSQVGVKGPNTEAFF.

V and J are TRBV12-3 or TRBV12-4 and TRBJ1-1; unclear D gene. Trimming removed 0 bases from V and 6 bases from J, with 11 bases in between. This CDR3 is 14 amino acids long. Here the CDR3 DNA reads TGTGCCAGCAGTTTAGCCGGGGTCGGCTCTGAAGCTTTCTTT. This translates into CASSLAGVGSEAFF.

The chain uses TRBV6-2 or TRBV6-3 and TRBJ1-5; D not resolved. Germline CDR1 reads MNHEY; CDR2 reads SVGEGT. V was shortened by 8 bases and J by 0 bases, with 5 bases between the two germline ends. The CDR3 length is 12 residues. Written as DNA, the CDR3 is TGTGCCAGCGCATATAGCAATCAGCCCCAGCATTTT. It is translated as CASAYSNQPQHF.

The genes are TRBV9 and TRBJ2-7; the D gene is possibly TRBD1 (5 bases). The CDR3 is made up of 15 amino acids. Trimming removed 0 bases at V and 5 bases at J, with 15 bases between. The germline V gene has CDR1 SGDLS and CDR2 YYNGEE. The CDR3 DNA reads as TGTGCCAGCAGCGTAGCCCCCAGACCCAGGGACGAGCAGTACTTC. It yields the protein CASSVAPRPRDEQYF. The whole variable domain, filled in from reference TRBV9 and TRBJ2-7, reads DSGVTQTPKHLITATGQRVTLRCSPRSGDLSVYWYQQSLDQGLQFLIQYYNGEERAKGNILERFSAQQFPDLHSELNLSSLELGDSALYFCASSVAPRPRDEQYFGPGTRLTVT.

This clonotype was seen at least ten times. The genes are TRBV12-3 or TRBV12-4 and TRBJ2-1; D call uncertain. The CDR3 is 12 amino acids. The ends were cut back, 4 bases at V and 7 bases at J, with 8 bases in the middle. This CDR3 is CASSSAWNEQFF. CDR3 sequence (DNA): TGTGCCAGCAGTTCAGCGTGGAATGAGCAGTTCTTC.

A word on this clonotype: A much larger clone lies a single base off, so this may be a read error. The V and J genes are TRBV27 and TRBJ1-5; tentative D call: TRBD1 (5 bases). V lost 5 bases, J lost 0 bases, and 8 bases lay in between. In germline, CDR1 is MNHEY, CDR2 SMNVEV (reference sequence). CDR3 length equals 14 residues. CDR3 bases: TGTGCCAGCAGTCACAGGTTTAGCAATCAGCCCCAGCATTTT. Protein sequence: CASSHRFSNQPQHF.

This clonotype has a handful of counts. The genes are TRBV5-1 and TRBJ1-3; a weak D match, TRBD1 (6 bases). Deletions cut 2 bases from V and 2 bases from J, with 11 bases between. CDR3 length: 15 amino acids. From germline, CDR1 is SGHRS and CDR2 YFSETQ. CDR3 in amino acids: CASSFFGDTGNTIYF. Here the CDR3 DNA reads TGCGCCAGCAGCTTTTTCGGGGACACTGGAAACACCATATATTTT.

V usage is TRBV7-2 and J usage is TRBJ2-1; possible D gene TRBD1, 5 bases. Germline CDR1 SGHTA, CDR2 FQGNSA. The V end was cut by 1 base, the J end by 8 bases, with 12 bases between. CDR3 length: 14 residues. The CDR3 DNA follows: TGTGCCAGCAGCTTAGGGACGGCAGGGTATGAGCAGTTCTTC. It codes for CASSLGTAGYEQFF.

This clonotype was seen repeatedly, ten times or more. The rearrangement uses TRBV10-3 and TRBJ2-1; 7 bases match TRBD2. From germline, CDR1 is ENHRY and CDR2 SYGVKD. CDR3 length equals 15 residues. V was pared by 5 bases and J by 8 bases, with 12 bases of the junction left unmatched. This CDR3 reads CAISTVRTGGDEQFF. The CDR3 DNA reads as TGTGCCATCAGTACTGTCCGGACTGGGGGGGATGAGCAGTTCTTC.

This sequence joins TRBV30 and TRBJ2-3; tentative D call: TRBD2 (6 bases). This CDR3 spans 14 amino acids. The V end was cut by 3 bases, the J end by 0 bases, with 10 bases between. Germline V gene lookup returns CDR1 GTSNPN and CDR2 SVGIG (reference sequence). The CDR3 DNA reads TGTGCCTGGAGCCTAGGGACTAGCACAGATACGCAGTATTTT. Translated: CAWSLGTSTDTQYF.

The CDR3 DNA is TGCAGTGCTAGTGAGACTAGCGGGTGGTACGAGCAGTACTTC. Residues: CSASETSGWYEQYF. The V call is TRBV20-1, the J call TRBJ2-7; TRBD2 matches at 10 bases. The J segment lost 4 bases and the V segment lost 3 bases, leaving 6 bases of the junction unmatched. CDR1 is DFQATT and CDR2 is SNEGSKA in the germline V gene (reference sequence). The length of the CDR3 is 14 residues.

This clonotype was seen ten or more times. The V and J genes are TRBV10-3 and TRBJ2-7, with 7 bases identical to TRBD1. The CDR3 sequence is 14 residues long. V lost 2 bases and J lost 2; bases outside the gene matches: 3. The germline CDR1 and CDR2 sequences are ENHRY and SYGVKD. The CDR3 bases are TGTGCCATCAGTGAGGGACAGGTAACCTACGAGCAGTACTTC. Amino acid sequence: CAISEGQVTYEQYF.

This clonotype came up many times. The V gene is TRBV10-3, the J gene TRBJ2-3, with 10 nucleotides matching TRBD2. This CDR3 is built from 14 residues. V was clipped by 2 bases and J by 6 bases; unmatched bases: 2. Germline V lookup: CDR1 ENHRY, CDR2 SYGVKD. The CDR3 sequence is CAISESGRADTQYF. Here the CDR3 DNA reads TGTGCCATCAGTGAGAGCGGGAGGGCTGATACGCAGTATTTT.

This clonotype was seen more than once but under ten times. The chain uses TRBV27 and TRBJ2-3; D call uncertain. The CDR3 totals 17 residues. Germline CDR1 is MNHEY and CDR2 is SMNVEV (reference sequence). Trimming cost V 5 bases and J 0 bases, with 18 bases left between them. This CDR3 is CASSINRLHSSTDTQYF. The CDR3 bases are TGTGCCAGCAGTATAAATCGACTGCATTCTAGCACAGATACGCAGTATTTT.

This clonotype was seen many times. V is TRBV2 and J is TRBJ2-2; a weak D match, TRBD1 (6 bases). Germline values: CDR1 SNHLY, CDR2 FYNNEI. The CDR3 is 13 residues long. V lost 3 bases and J lost 5, with 7 bases in between. CDR3 sequence (DNA): TGTGCCAGCAGTGACACAGGGACCGGGGAGCTGTTTTTT. As protein: CASSDTGTGELFF. Filled out from reference TRBV2 and TRBJ2-2, the complete variable domain reads EPEVTQTPSHQVTQMGQEVILRCVPISNHLYFYWYRQILGQKVEFLVSFYNNEISEKSEIFDDQFSVERPDGSNFTLKIRSTKLEDSAMYFCASSDTGTGELFFGEGSRLTVL.

To note about this clonotype: Possible read error: a much larger clone is one base away. The J gene is TRBJ2-7, the V gene TRBV6-5, with D possibly TRBD1 on 6 matching bases. The V end lost 0 bases, the J end lost 2 bases, and 23 bases lay between the germline ends. Germline-derived CDR1 and CDR2 are MNHEY and SVGAGI. This CDR3 comprises 19 residues. CDR3 coding DNA: TGTGCCAGCAGTTACTCGAGGCCGACAGGAGGTGTCTTTGCCTACGAGCAGTACTTC. It specifies CASSYSRPTGGVFAYEQYF.